A selection of T cell receptor beta chains follows, all from one sample in a study of CD8 T cells in ankylosing spondylitis. Each CDR3 protein gets one entry after TCRdb re-called the 5' RACE reads with MiXCR. The sample consists of about 800,000 distinct CDR3 sequences, around 11% of them appearing once. The sequencing sample was made of blood, either unsorted or a sorted T cell fraction (not recorded which). These receptors were taken from a male donor with ankylosing spondylitis. The CDR3 runs from the conserved cysteine through the conserved F or W. Each record gives: V gene, J gene, CDR3 protein.

v_gene: TRBV20-1
j_gene: TRBJ1-3
CDR3aa: CSAADRNTIYF

v_gene: TRBV7-2
j_gene: TRBJ1-2
CDR3aa: CASQTSFYNYGYTF

v_gene: TRBV11-2
j_gene: TRBJ2-5
CDR3aa: CASSPGRAQYF

v_gene: TRBV24-1
j_gene: TRBJ2-7
CDR3aa: CATSDPSGSAYEQYF

v_gene: TRBV20-1
j_gene: TRBJ2-7
CDR3aa: CSARHSFRDYSYEQYF

v_gene: TRBV6-2/TRBV6-3
j_gene: TRBJ1-2
CDR3aa: CASSYESDGGRVIRLDGYTF

v_gene: TRBV6-1
j_gene: TRBJ2-7
CDR3aa: CASSRRQSPTSARPYEQYF

v_gene: TRBV15
j_gene: TRBJ2-5
CDR3aa: CATSRAGEWGTQYF

v_gene: TRBV20-1
j_gene: TRBJ2-3
CDR3aa: CCARSAVSSTDTQYF

v_gene: TRBV7-9
j_gene: TRBJ2-7
CDR3aa: CASSLALSGSSSYEQYF

v_gene: TRBV20-1
j_gene: TRBJ2-3
CDR3aa: CSATGSQDTQYF

v_gene: TRBV6-5
j_gene: TRBJ1-2
CDR3aa: CASSYKDNYGYTF

v_gene: TRBV5-5
j_gene: TRBJ2-1
CDR3aa: CASSLQNWAVFEQFF

v_gene: TRBV5-1
j_gene: TRBJ2-7
CDR3aa: CASSLTLTSGSYEQYF

v_gene: TRBV7-2
j_gene: TRBJ2-2
CDR3aa: CASSVAGVGTGELFF

v_gene: TRBV28
j_gene: TRBJ1-6
CDR3aa: CASSFPGDRSNSPLHF

v_gene: TRBV29-1
j_gene: TRBJ2-1
CDR3aa: CSVVSGTEQFF

v_gene: TRBV15
j_gene: TRBJ2-7
CDR3aa: CATSRGMRSGLWEQYF

v_gene: TRBV5-5
j_gene: TRBJ2-7
CDR3aa: CASSLDSRGSYSSYEQYF

v_gene: TRBV5-1
j_gene: TRBJ1-1
CDR3aa: CASSEFPSDSNTEAFF

v_gene: TRBV29-1
j_gene: TRBJ2-7
CDR3aa: CSISRDRGYEQYF

v_gene: TRBV4-3
j_gene: TRBJ1-6
CDR3aa: CASSQGVTGVNSPLHF

v_gene: TRBV20-1
j_gene: TRBJ2-7
CDR3aa: CSAGTEQYF

v_gene: TRBV5-1
j_gene: TRBJ2-1
CDR3aa: CASSLAIGAPYNEQFF

v_gene: TRBV7-2
j_gene: TRBJ2-1
CDR3aa: CASSWAGNEQFF

v_gene: TRBV27
j_gene: TRBJ1-2
CDR3aa: CASSSHGGYTF

v_gene: TRBV6-2/TRBV6-3
j_gene: TRBJ2-7
CDR3aa: CASSRGPYYEQYF

v_gene: TRBV9
j_gene: TRBJ2-5
CDR3aa: CASSATGGEETQYF

v_gene: TRBV11-2
j_gene: TRBJ2-1
CDR3aa: CASSLWGDRSYNEQFF

v_gene: TRBV20-1
j_gene: TRBJ2-1
CDR3aa: CSASFGQSSYNEQFF

v_gene: TRBV20-1
j_gene: TRBJ2-7
CDR3aa: CSAGGGGSSYEQYF

v_gene: TRBV9
j_gene: TRBJ2-2
CDR3aa: CASSVVGGMASGEELFF

v_gene: TRBV29-1
j_gene: TRBJ2-7
CDR3aa: CSVGPSGSVYEQYF

v_gene: TRBV12-3/TRBV12-4
j_gene: TRBJ1-5
CDR3aa: CASSGGRRSNQPQHF

v_gene: TRBV29-1
j_gene: TRBJ2-7
CDR3aa: CSVGTAFSYEQYF

v_gene: TRBV18
j_gene: TRBJ1-1
CDR3aa: CASSPAGVTEAFF

v_gene: TRBV7-2
j_gene: TRBJ2-7
CDR3aa: CASSAGTGTQYEQYF